This T cell receptor beta chain originates from a study of T cells in Graves' hyperthyroidism and ophthalmopathy (dated by TCRdb to between 2018 and 2021). A note on the overall study: Peripheral blood samples were taken at initial diagnosis, before any treatment was given. Prospective prediction of ophthalmopathy was tested in an independent validation cohort of some 20 hyperthyroidism patients and 15 to 17 patients who later progressed to ophthalmopathy. In addition, the study compared T-cell repertoires in thyroid tissue and in blood from several Graves' hyperthyroidism patients. The 100 discovery patients were divided at random into training and test sets in a 7:3 ratio. According to the paper, TCR Vbeta CDR3 sequencing was carried out on 120 to 150 peripheral blood samples, which came from fewer than 50 ophthalmopathy, roughly 75 hyperthyroidism and about 17 progressor patients. To identify distinguishing TCR V-J signatures, a discovery cohort of 100 or so patients was used, comprising some 45 with Graves' ophthalmopathy and approximately 58 with stable Graves' hyperthyroidism. Once sampling was done, hyperthyroidism patients were given methimazole at a starting dose of 30 mg daily, whereas ophthalmopathy patients were given high-dose intravenous methylprednisolone. The investigation overall reported the following: Sample size was not statistically predetermined, and investigators were not blinded to group allocation. Most expanded thyroid clonotypes (frequency above 0.001) were also detected in blood, a finding suggesting that blood repertoires may reflect thyroid immune responses. In cross-validation, a model built on a 13 V-J signature told ophthalmopathy apart from stable hyperthyroidism with approximately 91% sensitivity and about 81% specificity, and in testing the same model reached 80%/75%. In validation, the model predicted progression to ophthalmopathy with approximately 69% sensitivity and approximately 78% specificity, a median of approximately 6.7 months before onset.

A patient counted as having stable Graves' hyperthyroidism if no progression to ophthalmopathy occurred over 18 months of follow-up. Hyperthyroidism patients were newly diagnosed, with disease duration under 2 months, and aged 18 to 65 years. Any patient with an uncontrolled infection, another autoimmune disease, pregnancy or lactation was excluded. Clinical symptoms, serum thyroxine and TRAb, thyroid ultrasound, and orbital computed tomography formed the basis for the diagnoses. PBMCs were separated from roughly 10 ml of fresh peripheral blood using Ficoll-Paque density gradient centrifugation. Total RNA was extracted using Trizol reagent, and RNA quality was assessed on an Agilent 2100 Bioanalyzer. This clonotype came up many times. Its antigen remains unidentified. It has no much larger one-base neighbor in the sample; base qualities were not kept. Amplification of TCR beta CDR3 regions was carried out from RNA transcripts. For the first round of RT-PCR on the TCR CDR3, the HTBI primer set was used together with the Qiagen OneStep RT-PCR kit. The libraries were constructed in a second round of multiplex PCR and then size-selected and purified. Sequencing of the libraries was done on an Illumina HiSeq2000 using paired-end 100 bp reads. For the original study's pipeline: SOAPnuke was used to process the raw data, throwing out any read that contained adapters or uncalled bases, had a mean Phred below 15, or lacked an exact constant-primer or identifier match. COPE v1.2.5 was used to merge high-quality paired reads, and clonotypes were defined as unique nucleotide sequences. MiTCR v1.1 was used to align the clonotypes against IMGT TRBV, TRBD and TRBJ reference segments. Only V-J combinations with frequency above 0.0001, covering approximately 99% of repertoires, were analysed. The TCS score was defined as F50 (clonal expansion) divided by E x V (chaos), with BLOSUM62-based TCRdist calculated between CDR3 peptides within each V-J. Welch's t-statistics and random forest reduced approximately 520 V-J features to under 15, which were used in a naive Bayes classifier (R e1071). Using fastp trimming at Q25 and MiXCR clonotype assembly, TCRdb reanalyzed the public sequencing data and kept in-frame beta chains. Entries that share a CDR3 protein sequence are merged under the most common genes and DNA. TCRdb's processing, not the study's, gives the V and J calls here. In all, the sample holds about 590,000 distinct CDR3 sequences, and 15% to 19% of those were seen once. The biggest ten clones account for 7.3% of the sample.

The sequence was obtained from a woman aged 25-40 years with Graves' hyperthyroidism. Sequencing used blood.

The CDR3 protein sequence reads: CSARRGTDTQYF. The nucleotide sequence is TGCAGTGCTAGGAGGGGTACAGATACGCAGTATTTT. Recombination connected TRBV20-1 to TRBJ2-3; the D call is possibly TRBD1 or TRBD2, each sharing 5 bases. CDR1 and CDR2 were assigned from the germline V gene (reference sequence) as DFQATT and SNEGSKA. Deletion took 3 bases off V and 3 bases off J, with a span of 7 bases between the germline ends. The CDR3 spans 12 residues, from the cysteine through the phenylalanine. Only the CDR3 region is kept as DNA, spanning 36 bases read in frame from base 1.